This section outlines one T cell receptor beta chain sequence together with its context. No DNA is shown, since the ends of the CDR3 on it are uncertain; the CDR3 is the one TCRdb lists. The CDR3 is made up of 13 amino acids, end residues included. These data belong to a study of blood T cell repertoires in COVID-19. Study details: Collection of acute and convalescent COVID-19 samples took place in the United States, Italy and Spain. PBMCs, B-cell-depleted T cells, or T cells were the source of the cDNA or gDNA that made up the material.

This table comes from immunoSEQ multiplex PCR, and its TCRdb copy is limited to in-frame clones, with some not included. The sample lists about 190,000 clones; around 79% were seen once. This clonotype was obtained from a man aged 45 to 65 who had recovered from COVID-19. The sample was peripheral blood. This chain links TRBV21-1 with TRBJ2-1; TRBD2, as called in the table, went unchecked against the DNA. TRBV21-1 represents a pseudogene. CDR3 residues: CASSVGSGAEQFF.